The present T cell receptor beta chain was sequenced within a study of Ad26.COV2.S vaccination and SARS-CoV-2 variants. This clone was picked up one time. Treatment noted: 15 to 20 received Ad26.COV2.S at low or high dose, single or two shots; about 5 received placebo; per-sample allocation not given. Samples came from day 63 after the first vaccine or placebo injection. The data were produced by immunoSEQ multiplex PCR, yet TCRdb's version contains in-frame clones alone and is incomplete. In the table there are fewer than 500,000 clones, less than 95% of which are singletons. The source of this sequence is a person aged 18 to 59 who received the Ad26.COV2.S COVID-19 vaccine or a placebo. This specimen was peripheral blood, taken in a trial of Ad26.COV2.S vaccine versus placebo.

CDR3 amino acids: CASSFETSGRTGREQYF. The CDR3 region has the DNA TGTGCCAGCAGTTTTGAGACTAGCGGGAGAACGGGTCGCGAGCAGTACTTC. The chain links TRBV27 to TRBJ2-7; 12 nucleotides match TRBD2. V gave up 3 bases and J gave up 6 bases; unmatched junction bases: 12. This CDR3 spans 17 amino acids. The germline CDR1 and CDR2 sequences are MNHEY and SMNVEV (reference sequence).